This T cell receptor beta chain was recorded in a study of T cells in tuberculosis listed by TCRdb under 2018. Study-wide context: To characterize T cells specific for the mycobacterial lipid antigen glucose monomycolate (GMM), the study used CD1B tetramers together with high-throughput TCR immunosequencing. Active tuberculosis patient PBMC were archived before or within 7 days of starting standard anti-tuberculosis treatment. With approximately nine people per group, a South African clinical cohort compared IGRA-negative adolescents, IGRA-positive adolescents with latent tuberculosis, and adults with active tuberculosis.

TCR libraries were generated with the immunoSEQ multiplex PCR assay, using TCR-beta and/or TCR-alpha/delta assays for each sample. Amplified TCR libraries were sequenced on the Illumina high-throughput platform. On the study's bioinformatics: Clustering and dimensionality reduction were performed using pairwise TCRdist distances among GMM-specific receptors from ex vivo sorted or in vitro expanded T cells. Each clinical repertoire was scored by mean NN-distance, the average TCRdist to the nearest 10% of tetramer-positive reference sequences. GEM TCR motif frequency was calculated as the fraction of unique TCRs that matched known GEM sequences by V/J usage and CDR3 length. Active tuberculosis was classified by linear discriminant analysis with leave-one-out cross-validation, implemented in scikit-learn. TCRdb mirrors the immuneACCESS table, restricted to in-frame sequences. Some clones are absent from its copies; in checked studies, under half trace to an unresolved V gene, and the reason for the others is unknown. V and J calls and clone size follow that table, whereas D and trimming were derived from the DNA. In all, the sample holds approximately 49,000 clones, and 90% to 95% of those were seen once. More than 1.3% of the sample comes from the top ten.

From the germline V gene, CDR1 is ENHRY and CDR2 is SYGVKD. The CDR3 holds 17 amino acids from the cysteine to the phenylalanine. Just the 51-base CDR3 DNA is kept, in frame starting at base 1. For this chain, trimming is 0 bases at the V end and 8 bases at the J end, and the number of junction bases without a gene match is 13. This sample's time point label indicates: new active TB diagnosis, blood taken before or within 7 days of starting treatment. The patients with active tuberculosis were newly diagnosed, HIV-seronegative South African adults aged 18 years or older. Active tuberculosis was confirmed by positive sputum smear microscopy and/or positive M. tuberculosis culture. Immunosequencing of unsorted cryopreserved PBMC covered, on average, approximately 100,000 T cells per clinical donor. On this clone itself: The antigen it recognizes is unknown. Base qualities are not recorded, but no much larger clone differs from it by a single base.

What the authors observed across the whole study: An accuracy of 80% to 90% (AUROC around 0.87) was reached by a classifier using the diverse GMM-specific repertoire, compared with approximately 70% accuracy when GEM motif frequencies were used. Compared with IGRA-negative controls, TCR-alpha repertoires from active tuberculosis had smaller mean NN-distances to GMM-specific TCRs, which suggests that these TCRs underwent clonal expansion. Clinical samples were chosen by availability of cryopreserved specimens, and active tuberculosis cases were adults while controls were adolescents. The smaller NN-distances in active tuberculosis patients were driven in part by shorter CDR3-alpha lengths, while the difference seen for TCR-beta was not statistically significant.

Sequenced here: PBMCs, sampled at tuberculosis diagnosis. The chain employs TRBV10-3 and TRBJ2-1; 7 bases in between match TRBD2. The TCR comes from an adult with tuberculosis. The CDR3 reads CAISESGAGVVGDEQFF. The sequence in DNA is TGTGCCATCAGTGAGTCTGGGGCGGGAGTAGTGGGCGATGAGCAGTTCTTC.